The 22 T cell receptor beta chains given below trace back to one sample, sequenced in a study of T cells in Graves' hyperthyroidism and ophthalmopathy. Amplification of TCR beta CDR3 regions was performed using RNA transcripts as template. Carried out on the TCR CDR3, a first-round RT-PCR used the HTBI primer set. Using its own MiXCR run on the multiplex PCR reads, TCRdb lists one record per CDR3 protein. The sample has 95,000 to 110,000 distinct CDR3 sequences; over 45% are singletons. Sequencing used blood. The source is a man in his forties or fifties with Graves' hyperthyroidism.

Notes on this clonotype: The junction and the germline gene differ at one end; a read error may be behind it. The chain recombines TRBV12-5 with TRBJ2-7; tentative D call: TRBD1 (6 bases). The CDR3 extends over 13 amino acids. The germline V gene encodes CDR1 LGHNT and CDR2 FRNRAP. CDR3 sequence: CTSGLLGAYERYF. The DNA for the CDR3 is TGTACTAGTGGTTTGTTGGGGGCCTACGAGCGGTACTTC.

This clonotype was observed at least ten times. This chain uses TRBV7-3 with TRBJ2-1; D call uncertain. V was clipped by 1 base and J by 5 bases, with 6 bases between them. Germline lookup yields CDR1 SGHTA and CDR2 FQGTGA. CDR3 length: 13 residues. In DNA, the CDR3 is TGTGCCAGCAGCTTAATTGCGAACAATGAGCAGTTCTTC. Its translation: CASSLIANNEQFF.

In this sample, this clonotype turned up many times. This chain joins TRBV6-1 and TRBJ2-5; 8 positions match TRBD1. This CDR3 region has 13 residues. V gave up 5 bases and J gave up 5 bases; unmatched junction bases: 4. Germline CDR1 and CDR2: MNHNS and SASEGT. The CDR3 is CASSNGQGETQYF. The CDR3 DNA sequence: TGTGCCAGCAGTAATGGACAGGGCGAGACCCAGTACTTC.

This clonotype occurred many times. The chain employs TRBV9 and TRBJ2-3, with 14 bases matching TRBD2. CDR3 length equals 17 residues. The V and J ends lost 3 bases and 3 bases, in that order; junction bases with no gene match: 6. Germline-derived CDR1 and CDR2 are SGDLS and YYNGEE. CDR3 protein: CASSAVGLAGGTDTQYF. The DNA for the CDR3 is TGTGCCAGCAGCGCTGTAGGACTAGCGGGGGGTACAGATACGCAGTATTTT.

This clonotype was detected only a few times. The chain links TRBV28 to TRBJ2-3; D uncertain. Per germline, CDR1 MDHEN and CDR2 SYDVKM. V was pared by 3 bases and J by 4 bases, with 14 bases between. The CDR3 loop spans 15 amino acids. The CDR3 loop reads CASSFSSLGADTQYF. The CDR3 DNA is TGTGCCAGCAGTTTCAGTTCTCTTGGCGCAGATACGCAGTATTTT.

In DNA form, the CDR3 reads TGTGCCAGCAAACGAGAGTACAAGGGCGAGCAGTACTTC. Its translation: CASKREYKGEQYF. The J gene is TRBJ2-7, the V gene TRBV2; D remains ambiguous. The CDR3 sequence is 13 residues long. V gave up 7 bases and J gave up 6 bases, with 16 bases separating them. CDR1 and CDR2 (germline): SNHLY, FYNNEI.

Comments on this clonotype: It is unclear where the CDR3 begins or ends on the DNA, so no DNA is shown, and the CDR3 is as TCRdb lists it. The chain links TRBV7-9 to TRBJ1-6; TRBD1 is the table's D call and was not checked against the DNA. The CDR3 sequence runs 14 residues, both termini included. The V gene's germline CDR1 is SEHNR and CDR2 FQNEAQ (reference sequence). Here the CDR3 reads CASSFGTGSSPPHF.

In this sample, this clonotype turned up many times. J is TRBJ1-1 and V is TRBV2, with a weak D call TRBD1 (5 bases). This CDR3 region has 14 residues. V dropped 2 bases and J dropped 1 base, with 8 bases sitting between them. The germline CDR1 and CDR2 sequences are SNHLY and FYNNEI. The CDR3 DNA follows: TGTGCCAGCAGTGAATGGCAGGGGAACACTGAAGCTTTCTTT. Its protein is CASSEWQGNTEAFF. Supplemented by reference TRBV2 and TRBJ1-1, the full variable domain reads EPEVTQTPSHQVTQMGQEVILRCVPISNHLYFYWYRQILGQKVEFLVSFYNNEISEKSEIFDDQFSVERPDGSNFTLKIRSTKLEDSAMYFCASSEWQGNTEAFFGQGTRLTVV.

On this clonotype itself: Just one base apart from a much larger clone, this may be a read error. No conserved phenylalanine or tryptophan is present at the end of the CDR3, so a read error is the likely explanation. The chain is built from TRBV2 and TRBJ2-1; D may be TRBD2 (7 bases). V was cut by 3 bases and J by 4 bases, with 13 bases left in between. This CDR3 has 15 residues. In germline, CDR1 is SNHLY, CDR2 FYNNEI. In DNA, the CDR3 is TGTGCCAGCAGTGAGGAACAGGGAGGGTACAATGAGCAGTTCCTC. Its protein is CASSEEQGGYNEQFL.

The sample holds many counts of this clonotype. This sequence joins TRBV7-3 and TRBJ2-1; D perhaps matches TRBD2 (6 bases). Germline loops: CDR1 SGHTA, CDR2 FQGTGA. The CDR3 is 16 amino acids. The V gene lost 5 bases and the J gene lost 2 bases, with 16 bases spanning the gap. CDR3 in DNA: TGTGCCAGCAGCCCTAATGGAGGGGAACCCTACAATGAGCAGTTCTTC. As protein: CASSPNGGEPYNEQFF.

The CDR3 DNA reads as TGTGCCAGCAGCATGACAGATCGTCCCCTCCACTTT. As protein: CASSMTDRPLHF. The V and J genes are TRBV9 and TRBJ1-6, with a tentative D call TRBD1 (5 bases). Trimming removed 4 bases at V and 13 bases at J, with 12 bases between. The CDR3 is 12 residues long. The V gene's germline CDR1 is SGDLS and CDR2 YYNGEE.

The genes are TRBV29-1 and TRBJ1-2, with 8 positions matching TRBD1. The CDR3 contains 12 residues. J lost 4 bases, V lost 6 bases, and 4 bases had no gene match. CDR1 is SQVTM, CDR2 ANQGSEA, per germline. The CDR3: CSVWTGPYGYTF. The CDR3, as DNA: TGCAGCGTCTGGACAGGGCCCTATGGCTACACCTTC.

The V call is TRBV20-1, the J call TRBJ2-7; D perhaps matches TRBD2 (6 bases). CDR1 is DFQATT and CDR2 is SNEGSKA in the germline V gene (reference sequence). V was clipped by 6 bases and J by 0 bases, with 18 bases between them. The CDR3 is made up of 15 amino acids. For the CDR3, the DNA is TGCAGTGCGACTGAAAGCGGGTGGAACTCCTACGAGCAGTACTTC. It translates to CSATESGWNSYEQYF.

This clonotype was seen ten or more times. This chain connects TRBV15 to TRBJ1-2; D is uncertain. This CDR3 has 15 residues. V lost 0 bases to trimming and J lost 5 bases, with 13 bases between them. Germline assignment: CDR1 LNHNV and CDR2 YYDKDF (reference sequence). The CDR3 sequence is CATSRDRRQLYGYTF. The DNA for the CDR3 is TGTGCCACCAGCAGAGATCGAAGGCAGCTGTATGGCTACACCTTC.

About this clonotype itself: A read error may account for a junction end that differs from germline. The chain combines TRBV4-1 with TRBJ1-1, with TRBD1 matching over 7 bases. Germline V gives CDR1 MGHRA, CDR2 YSYEKL. The CDR3 has 14 residues. The CDR3, as DNA: TGCGCCAGCAGCCCGCAGGGGGTAGGCACTGAAGCTTTGTTT. This translates into CASSPQGVGTEALF.

To note about this clonotype: A much bigger clone sits one base away, suggesting this may be a read error. The V gene is TRBV2, the J gene TRBJ2-2; D gene uncertain. Germline values: CDR1 SNHLY, CDR2 FYNNEI. With 5 bases removed from V and 7 bases from J, the gap between germline ends came to 11 bases. The CDR3 is 13 residues long. CDR3 amino acids: CASSWGWSGELFF. CDR3 DNA sequence: TGTGCCAGCAGTTGGGGATGGAGCGGGGAGCTGTTTTTT.

Notes on this clonotype: This is likely a read error, given that the CDR3 carries no conserved phenylalanine or tryptophan at its end. CDR3 amino acids: CASSIGTGSRNYGYTV. The CDR3 nucleotides read TGTGCCAGCAGCATCGGGACAGGTAGTCGTAACTATGGCTACACCGTC. The rearrangement joins TRBV28 to TRBJ1-2, with 8 bases matching TRBD1. CDR3 length equals 16 residues. J gave up 1 base and V 6 bases, and 10 bases lay outside the gene matches. Germline V gives CDR1 MDHEN, CDR2 SYDVKM.

J is TRBJ1-5 and V is TRBV2, with a weak D call TRBD1 (5 bases). The V gene lost 4 bases and the J gene lost 4 bases, with 11 bases spanning the gap. There are 14 residues in the CDR3. Germline V gene lookup returns CDR1 SNHLY and CDR2 FYNNEI. DNA of the CDR3: TGTGCCAGCAGTGGTGTGGGGGGGAATCAGCCCCAGCATTTT. Translated: CASSGVGGNQPQHF.

In this sample, this clonotype turned up a few times. One base away lies a much larger clone, so this may be a sequencing read error. The genes are TRBV5-6 and TRBJ1-4; D is ambiguous. CDR1 is SGHDT, CDR2 YYEEEE, per germline. The CDR3 has 14 residues. CDR3 bases: TGTGCCAGCAGCTTGAGGAACCTTAATGAAAGACTGTTTTTT. As protein: CASSLRNLNERLFF.

This chain connects TRBV7-9 to TRBJ2-5, with 9 nucleotides matching TRBD2. The germline V gene encodes CDR1 SEHNR and CDR2 FQNEAQ (reference sequence). The CDR3 sequence is 20 residues long. The junction had 26 bases not matched to a gene; V was cut back by 5 bases and J by 7 bases. CDR3 sequence (DNA): TGTGCCAGCAGCATGGTGGACACCGGGGCTAGCGGGGTCCCAAGAGGGACCCAGTACTTC. The encoded protein is CASSMVDTGASGVPRGTQYF.

The genes are TRBV12-3 or TRBV12-4 and TRBJ1-1; the D is unclear. V gave up 3 bases and J gave up 2 bases, with 7 bases separating them. The CDR3 has 13 residues. The CDR3 nucleotides are TGTGCCAGCAGTTTGGCCCCCAACACTGAAGCTTTCTTT. Protein: CASSLAPNTEAFF.

The V gene is TRBV20-1, the J gene TRBJ2-7, with D possibly called TRBD1 or TRBD2 (5 bases each). Deletions cut 1 base from V and 6 bases from J, with 19 bases between. The CDR3 is 15 amino acids. Per the germline V gene, CDR1 is DFQATT and CDR2 is SNEGSKA (reference sequence). For the CDR3, the DNA is TGCAGTGCTAGAGTCCGGGGCCCAACACCTTCCGAGCAGTACTTC. It specifies CSARVRGPTPSEQYF.